These 5 T cell receptor beta chains were sequenced from one sample in a study of OX40 agonist ivuxolimab in advanced cancers. Produced via immunoSEQ multiplex PCR; TCRdb's table is partial and in-frame only. The table has 70,000 to 95,000 clones, about nine tenths seen once. Sequencing used CD4+ or CD8+ T cells sorted from blood, obtained in a trial of the OX40 agonist ivuxolimab. These TCRs come from an adult with an advanced solid tumor such as melanoma, head and neck, liver or kidney cancer.

The V and J genes are TRBV19 and TRBJ2-1; no firm D call. Germline V lookup: CDR1 LNHDA, CDR2 SQIVND (reference sequence). V was pared by 6 bases and J by 0 bases, with 9 bases between. CDR3 length: 14 residues. CDR3 nucleotide sequence: TGTGCCAGTAGGGAACAGAGCTCCTACAATGAGCAGTTCTTC. It encodes CASREQSSYNEQFF.

This chain joins TRBV15 and TRBJ1-2, with D possibly being TRBD1 (6 bases). Trimming shortened V by 4 bases and J by 4 bases, and 16 bases separated the two germline ends. CDR1 is LNHNV, CDR2 YYDKDF, per germline (reference sequence). CDR3 length equals 15 residues. Written as DNA, the CDR3 is TGTGCCACCAGCAAAGGGACAACCCCTGGCTATGGCTACACCTTC. Translated, it gives CATSKGTTPGYGYTF.

This chain connects TRBV6-5 to TRBJ1-5; D is unclear. Looked up from germline, CDR1 is MNHEY and CDR2 is SVGAGI. V gave up 2 bases and J gave up 4 bases, with 3 bases separating them. CDR3 size: 12 residues. CDR3 sequence reads: CASSYGNQPQHF. The CDR3, as DNA: TGTGCCAGCAGTTACGGAAATCAGCCCCAGCATTTT.

The rearrangement uses TRBV18 and TRBJ1-4; 7 bases match TRBD1. The CDR3 is 14 residues long. Germline assignment: CDR1 KGHSH and CDR2 LQKENI. J gave up 9 bases and V 3 bases, and 7 bases lay outside the gene matches. DNA for the CDR3: TGTGCCAGCTCACCCGACAGGGAAGGTCAAAAACTGTTTTTT. Its protein is CASSPDREGQKLFF.

The chain uses TRBV5-1 and TRBJ1-3; D possibly corresponds to TRBD1 (5 bases). Per the germline V gene, CDR1 is SGHRS and CDR2 is YFSETQ. The V gene lost 0 bases and the J gene lost 6 bases, with 10 bases spanning the gap. The CDR3 extends over 14 amino acids. CDR3: CASSLVGLQNTIYF. The CDR3, as DNA: TGCGCCAGCAGCTTGGTGGGACTCCAAAACACCATATATTTT.